Listed below are T cell receptor beta chains from one sample, sequenced in a study of shared clonotypes between healthy human individuals. Generated by immunoSEQ multiplex PCR, the TCRdb table keeps only in-frame clones and is missing some. The sample gives under 2,500,000 clones, approximately 96% of which show up once; roughly 0.13% is in the top ten. Material for sequencing was naive CD4+ T cells sorted from blood. The receptors were sampled from a man aged 18 to 29 in good health. Each CDR3 is given with its conserved first and last residue. D genes are given only for firm matches. Clone sizes are given selectively: once, few, many, or a class where the clone is expanded.

j_call: TRBJ2-2; clone_size: NA; d_call: TRBD2; v_call: TRBV5-1; cdr3_nt: TGCGCCAGCAGCAGACTAGCGGGATTAGACACCGGGGAGCTGTTTTTT; cdr3_aa: CASSRLAGLDTGELFF
j_call: TRBJ2-3; clone_size: NA; d_call: NA; v_call: TRBV7-9; cdr3_nt: TGTGCCAGCAGCTTAGGCGGGGACACAGATACGCAGTATTTT; cdr3_aa: CASSLGGDTDTQYF
j_call: TRBJ2-7; clone_size: NA; d_call: NA; v_call: TRBV5-4; cdr3_nt: TGTGCCAGCAGCTTGAAAGACAGCGTCGATAGGCAGTACTTC; cdr3_aa: CASSLKDSVDRQYF
j_call: TRBJ2-5; clone_size: NA; d_call: NA; v_call: TRBV7-9; cdr3_nt: TGTGCCAGCAGCTTAGTGGGGGTTCAAGAGACCCAGTACTTC; cdr3_aa: CASSLVGVQETQYF
j_call: TRBJ1-5; clone_size: NA; d_call: NA; v_call: TRBV4-3; cdr3_nt: TGCGCCAGCAGCCAAGAGAAAGGATTTAATCAGCCCCAGCATTTT; cdr3_aa: CASSQEKGFNQPQHF
j_call: TRBJ1-1; clone_size: NA; d_call: TRBD1; v_call: TRBV10-3; cdr3_nt: TGTGCCACAGGACAGGAACTGGGGGAAGCTTTCTTT; cdr3_aa: CATGQELGEAFF
j_call: TRBJ2-7; clone_size: NA; d_call: NA; v_call: TRBV28; cdr3_nt: TGTGCCAGCGAGGGGACGAGGTCCTACGAGCAGTACTTC; cdr3_aa: CASEGTRSYEQYF
j_call: TRBJ2-5; clone_size: NA; d_call: TRBD2; v_call: TRBV19; cdr3_nt: TGTGCCAGTAGCGGGACTAGCGGGGGTGTGCAGTACTTC; cdr3_aa: CASSGTSGGVQYF
j_call: TRBJ1-3; clone_size: NA; d_call: NA; v_call: TRBV2; cdr3_nt: TGTGCCAGCAGTCCGGACGTTTTGAGGGGTTCTGGAAACACCATATATTTT; cdr3_aa: CASSPDVLRGSGNTIYF
j_call: TRBJ2-1; clone_size: NA; d_call: NA; v_call: TRBV10-3; cdr3_nt: TGTGCCATCAGTGAGCCGTGGGGGTTAAGCTCCTACAATGAGCAGTTCTTC; cdr3_aa: CAISEPWGLSSYNEQFF
j_call: TRBJ2-1; clone_size: once; d_call: TRBD2; v_call: TRBV27; cdr3_nt: TGTGCCAGCACCCTGGGACTAGCGGGAGGAGGTGAGCAGTTCTTC; cdr3_aa: CASTLGLAGGGEQFF
j_call: TRBJ2-7; clone_size: NA; d_call: TRBD2; v_call: TRBV30; cdr3_nt: TGTGCCTGCGGGAGGGCCTACGAGCAGTACTTC; cdr3_aa: CACGRAYEQYF
j_call: TRBJ2-7; clone_size: once; d_call: NA; v_call: TRBV7-9; cdr3_nt: TGTGCCAGCAGCTTAGTTCCACAAGGGAAGGACGAGCAGTACTTC; cdr3_aa: CASSLVPQGKDEQYF
j_call: TRBJ2-2; clone_size: few; d_call: NA; v_call: TRBV7-9; cdr3_nt: TGTGCCAGCAGCTTATTGCAGGGGACCGGGGAGCTGTTTTTT; cdr3_aa: CASSLLQGTGELFF
j_call: TRBJ2-3; clone_size: NA; d_call: NA; v_call: TRBV6-1; cdr3_nt: TGTGCCAGCAGTGATGTGGCAGCAGATACGCAGTATTTT; cdr3_aa: CASSDVAADTQYF
j_call: TRBJ1-1; clone_size: NA; d_call: NA; v_call: TRBV5-4; cdr3_nt: TGTGCCAGCAGGAGCATCACCGGGAGGACTGAAGCTTTCTTT; cdr3_aa: CASRSITGRTEAFF
j_call: TRBJ1-4; clone_size: NA; d_call: NA; v_call: TRBV7-6; cdr3_nt: TGTGCCAGCAGCTTAGTTTCTGGGTCGACTAATGAAAAACTGTTTTTT; cdr3_aa: CASSLVSGSTNEKLFF
j_call: TRBJ2-1; clone_size: NA; d_call: TRBD2; v_call: TRBV5-4; cdr3_nt: TGTGCCAGCAGCTTCCAACTAGCGGGGACAAGTGAGCAGTTCTTC; cdr3_aa: CASSFQLAGTSEQFF
j_call: TRBJ2-1; clone_size: NA; d_call: NA; v_call: TRBV7-8; cdr3_nt: TGTGCCAGCAGCTTAGAGGGGGGAGCGGAGGGGTACAATGAGCAGTTCTTC; cdr3_aa: CASSLEGGAEGYNEQFF
j_call: TRBJ2-7; clone_size: NA; d_call: NA; v_call: TRBV5-1; cdr3_nt: TGCGCCAGCAGCCCCCGGGACGGGCCCTACGAGCAGTACTTC; cdr3_aa: CASSPRDGPYEQYF
j_call: TRBJ2-7; clone_size: NA; d_call: TRBD1; v_call: TRBV5-4; cdr3_nt: TGTGCCAGCAGCTATGGACAGGGGCACGAGCAGTACTTC; cdr3_aa: CASSYGQGHEQYF
j_call: TRBJ2-7; clone_size: NA; d_call: NA; v_call: TRBV5-1; cdr3_nt: TGCGCCAGCAGCTTTAACAGCTACGAGCAGTACTTC; cdr3_aa: CASSFNSYEQYF
j_call: TRBJ2-7; clone_size: NA; d_call: NA; v_call: TRBV11-3; cdr3_nt: TGTGCCAGCAGCCTAGGACAGCCCCCCTACGAGCAGTACTTC; cdr3_aa: CASSLGQPPYEQYF
j_call: TRBJ1-1; clone_size: NA; d_call: NA; v_call: TRBV9; cdr3_nt: TGTGCCAGCAGAGAAACGGGGACTGAAGCTTTCTTT; cdr3_aa: CASRETGTEAFF
j_call: TRBJ2-6; clone_size: NA; d_call: TRBD1; v_call: TRBV27; cdr3_nt: TGTGCCAGCAGTTTAGGTCCGACAGGGGGTCCCTCTGGGGCCAACGTCCTGACTTTC; cdr3_aa: CASSLGPTGGPSGANVLTF
j_call: TRBJ1-4; clone_size: NA; d_call: NA; v_call: TRBV11-2; cdr3_nt: TGTGCCAGCAGCCCTTCCGGGACATCAAATGAAAAACTGTTTTTT; cdr3_aa: CASSPSGTSNEKLFF
j_call: TRBJ2-2; clone_size: NA; d_call: TRBD2; v_call: TRBV4-1; cdr3_nt: TGCGCCAGCAGCCAGGTCCCGACTAGCGTAGCGAACACCGGGGAGCTGTTTTTT; cdr3_aa: CASSQVPTSVANTGELFF
j_call: TRBJ1-2; clone_size: NA; d_call: TRBD1; v_call: TRBV7-3; cdr3_nt: TGTGCCAGCAGGTGGGACAGCTATCTTAACTATGGCTACACCTTC; cdr3_aa: CASRWDSYLNYGYTF
j_call: TRBJ1-1; clone_size: NA; d_call: NA; v_call: TRBV18; cdr3_nt: TGTGCCAGCTCACCAGTCTTATCCACAGGGATGAACACTGAAGCTTTCTTT; cdr3_aa: CASSPVLSTGMNTEAFF
j_call: TRBJ2-3; clone_size: NA; d_call: NA; v_call: TRBV7-6; cdr3_nt: TGTGCCAGCAGCTTGGGTTTCCCAGATACGCAGTATTTT; cdr3_aa: CASSLGFPDTQYF
j_call: TRBJ2-3; clone_size: NA; d_call: TRBD2; v_call: TRBV5-4; cdr3_nt: TGTGCCAGCAACGATCTAGCGGCCACAGATACGCAGTATTTT; cdr3_aa: CASNDLAATDTQYF
j_call: TRBJ2-7; clone_size: NA; d_call: TRBD2; v_call: TRBV19; cdr3_nt: TGTGCCAGTAGTGACGGGACTAGCGGCTCCTACGAGCAGTACTTC; cdr3_aa: CASSDGTSGSYEQYF
j_call: TRBJ2-5; clone_size: NA; d_call: NA; v_call: TRBV6-5; cdr3_nt: TGTGCCAGCAGTTCCGGGGGACGGAGACAAGAGACCCAGTACTTC; cdr3_aa: CASSSGGRRQETQYF
j_call: TRBJ2-1; clone_size: NA; d_call: NA; v_call: TRBV7-7; cdr3_nt: TGTGCTAGCAGCTTCGACCGGAACAATGAGCAGTTCTTC; cdr3_aa: CASSFDRNNEQFF
j_call: TRBJ1-2; clone_size: NA; d_call: NA; v_call: TRBV6-6; cdr3_nt: TGTGCCAGCACCGGCAGAATAACTAACTATGGCTACACCTTC; cdr3_aa: CASTGRITNYGYTF
j_call: TRBJ1-1; clone_size: NA; d_call: TRBD1; v_call: TRBV7-9; cdr3_nt: TGTGCCAGCAGCTCCAGGGGGTTAACAACCGCTGAAGCTTTCTTT; cdr3_aa: CASSSRGLTTAEAFF
j_call: TRBJ2-7; clone_size: NA; d_call: NA; v_call: TRBV6-1; cdr3_nt: TGTGCCAGCACCGAACGGGGCGTAGCCTACTACGAGCAGTACTTC; cdr3_aa: CASTERGVAYYEQYF
j_call: TRBJ2-5; clone_size: once; d_call: NA; v_call: TRBV11-2; cdr3_nt: TGTGCCAGCAGCTTATTTCCACGTAATCAAGAGACCCAGTACTTC; cdr3_aa: CASSLFPRNQETQYF
j_call: TRBJ1-4; clone_size: NA; d_call: NA; v_call: TRBV30; cdr3_nt: TGTGCCTGGGATGAAAAGGGCCTCACTAATGAAAAACTGTTTTTT; cdr3_aa: CAWDEKGLTNEKLFF
j_call: TRBJ2-3; clone_size: NA; d_call: NA; v_call: TRBV28; cdr3_nt: TGTGCCAGCAGTTTATGGGACATTAGCACAGATACGCAGTATTTT; cdr3_aa: CASSLWDISTDTQYF
j_call: TRBJ2-3; clone_size: NA; d_call: NA; v_call: TRBV6-6; cdr3_nt: TGTGCCAGCAGTTCGGACCTTACAGATACGCAGTATTTT; cdr3_aa: CASSSDLTDTQYF
j_call: TRBJ2-7; clone_size: once; d_call: TRBD1; v_call: TRBV27; cdr3_nt: TGTGCCAGCAGTCTCCGGGACAGGCCCTACGAGCAGTACTTC; cdr3_aa: CASSLRDRPYEQYF
j_call: TRBJ1-1; clone_size: NA; d_call: NA; v_call: TRBV5-1; cdr3_nt: TGCGCCAGCAGCGCGGGACAACGAAACACTGAAGCTTTCTTT; cdr3_aa: CASSAGQRNTEAFF
j_call: TRBJ2-2; clone_size: NA; d_call: NA; v_call: TRBV19; cdr3_nt: TGTGCCAGTAGTATAGATAGCCTAAAGAACACCGGGGAGCTGTTTTTT; cdr3_aa: CASSIDSLKNTGELFF
j_call: TRBJ1-1; clone_size: NA; d_call: NA; v_call: TRBV18; cdr3_nt: TGTGCCAGCTCACCCCCGAACGGAATGAACACTGAAGCTTTCTTT; cdr3_aa: CASSPPNGMNTEAFF
j_call: TRBJ1-5; clone_size: NA; d_call: NA; v_call: TRBV12-5; cdr3_nt: TGTGCTAGTGATCAATCAAATCAGCCCCAGCATTTT; cdr3_aa: CASDQSNQPQHF